These 3 T cell receptor beta chains were sequenced from one sample in a study of blood T cell repertoires in COVID-19. Assay used: immunoSEQ multiplex PCR; TCRdb lists only in-frame clones, some missing. The sample lists under 350,000 clones; more than 80% were seen once. The material sequenced was peripheral blood. The receptors stem from a woman aged 25 to 45 with COVID-19, enrolled during active disease.

V usage is TRBV3-1 (or the pseudogene TRBV3-2) and J usage is TRBJ1-1; D is possibly TRBD1 (5 bases). CDR1 and CDR2 from the germline V gene are LGHDT and YNNKEL (reference sequence). The CDR3 is made up of 16 amino acids. Trimming pared 2 bases from V and 0 bases from J, leaving 13 bases between. This CDR3 reads CASSQHDRPMNTEAFF. Written as DNA, the CDR3 is TGTGCCAGCAGCCAACACGACAGACCCATGAACACTGAAGCTTTCTTT.

The chain couples TRBV28 to TRBJ1-5; 7 bases map to TRBD1. Germline lookup yields CDR1 MDHEN and CDR2 SYDVKM. The V gene end was trimmed by 3 bases and the J gene end by 2 bases; junction bases not matched to a gene: 4. The CDR3 is 15 amino acids. CDR3 sequence: CASSFSGGRNQPQHF. CDR3 nucleotides: TGTGCCAGCAGTTTTTCAGGGGGACGCAATCAGCCCCAGCATTTT.

V is TRBV30 and J is TRBJ2-5; TRBD1 matches at 8 bases. Germline CDR1 and CDR2: GTSNPN and SVGIG (reference sequence). The CDR3 sequence is 12 residues long. With 6 bases clipped from V and 5 bases from J, the junction kept 5 bases outside the gene matches. This CDR3 reads CACKYRGETQYF. The CDR3 DNA follows: TGTGCCTGTAAATACAGGGGGGAGACCCAGTACTTC.